This is a list of T cell receptor beta chains from one sample in a study of response to subunit inactivated influenza vaccine. MiXCR, run by TCRdb on the RT-PCR reads, gives a single entry per CDR3 protein. Among 750,000 to 850,000 distinct CDR3 sequences, around 18% were seen once, and the ten largest hold approximately 10%. Sequencing used PBMCs from blood, obtained around 5 days after vaccination. These receptor sequences come from a man aged 45-60 years who received an inactivated influenza vaccine. Each CDR3 is given with its conserved first and last residue. D genes are given only for firm matches. Clone sizes are given selectively: once, few, many, or a class where the clone is expanded.

CDR3 DNA: TGTGCCAGTAGTATGGTCGGGGGGCGGACTGAAGCTTTCTTT
CDR3 protein: CASSMVGGRTEAFF
D gene: .
V gene: TRBV19
clone size: few
J gene: TRBJ1-1

CDR3 DNA: TGCGCCAGCAGCTTGGCCACTACCACAGATACGCAGTATTTT
CDR3 protein: CASSLATTTDTQYF
D gene: .
V gene: TRBV5-1
clone size: few
J gene: TRBJ2-3

CDR3 DNA: TGTGCCAGCAGCCACCAATCGGACACTTCACCCCTCCACTTT
CDR3 protein: CASSHQSDTSPLHF
D gene: .
V gene: TRBV3-1
clone size: once
J gene: TRBJ1-6

CDR3 DNA: TGTGCCAGCAGCTTGGACAGTGGAAAAAGGTCCTACAATGAGCAGTTCTTC
CDR3 protein: CASSLDSGKRSYNEQFF
D gene: .
V gene: TRBV7-9
clone size: .
J gene: TRBJ2-1

CDR3 DNA: TGCGCCAGCACCCCGGGACACCGGGGAGTGCAGTTCTTC
CDR3 protein: CASTPGHRGVQFF
D gene: .
V gene: TRBV10-2
clone size: few
J gene: TRBJ2-1

CDR3 DNA: TGTGCCAGCAGTGTTACAGGGGGCGTCACTGAAGCTTTCTTT
CDR3 protein: CASSVTGGVTEAFF
D gene: TRBD1
V gene: TRBV12-3/TRBV12-4
clone size: many
J gene: TRBJ1-1

CDR3 DNA: TGTGCCAGCAGCCCCCAGGCCGGGGGCACAGATACGCAGTATTTT
CDR3 protein: CASSPQAGGTDTQYF
D gene: .
V gene: TRBV12-3/TRBV12-4
clone size: .
J gene: TRBJ2-3

CDR3 DNA: TGTGCCAGCAGGGAGGGACTAGCGGGAGAGACCCAGTACTTC
CDR3 protein: CASREGLAGETQYF
D gene: TRBD2
V gene: TRBV2
clone size: few
J gene: TRBJ2-5

CDR3 DNA: TGTGCCAGCACCCTACTAGCGGGGGTTGACGAGCAGTACTTC
CDR3 protein: CASTLLAGVDEQYF
D gene: TRBD2
V gene: TRBV7-2
clone size: .
J gene: TRBJ2-7

CDR3 DNA: TGTGCCAGCACCCGGGAGAATTCTGGAAACACCATATATTTT
CDR3 protein: CASTRENSGNTIYF
D gene: .
V gene: TRBV9
clone size: .
J gene: TRBJ1-3

CDR3 DNA: TGTGCCACCAGCAGAGATAACCCTCAGGGTTCACCCCTCCACTTT
CDR3 protein: CATSRDNPQGSPLHF
D gene: .
V gene: TRBV15
clone size: .
J gene: TRBJ1-6

CDR3 DNA: TGTGCCAGCAGAGCGGGAGTTAGTGCGCAGTATTTT
CDR3 protein: CASRAGVSAQYF
D gene: TRBD2
V gene: TRBV2
clone size: .
J gene: TRBJ2-3

CDR3 DNA: TGCAGTGCTAGTCGCAGCTCTAGCTCCTACGAGCAGTACTTC
CDR3 protein: CSASRSSSSYEQYF
D gene: .
V gene: TRBV20-1
clone size: few
J gene: TRBJ2-7

CDR3 DNA: TGTGCCAGCAGCTTGCCGGGACGTTTGAACACTGAAGCTTTCTTT
CDR3 protein: CASSLPGRLNTEAFF
D gene: .
V gene: TRBV5-6
clone size: few
J gene: TRBJ1-1

CDR3 DNA: TGTGCCAGCAGCCCTACTAGCGGGCAAAACATTCAGTACTTC
CDR3 protein: CASSPTSGQNIQYF
D gene: TRBD2
V gene: TRBV7-2
clone size: .
J gene: TRBJ2-4

CDR3 DNA: TGTGCCAGCAGTCTCCAGGGAGGGGCGACTGAAGCTTTCTTT
CDR3 protein: CASSLQGGATEAFF
D gene: .
V gene: TRBV7-2
clone size: many
J gene: TRBJ1-1

CDR3 DNA: TGCGCCAGCAGCTTGGAAGTCAGTCGGGAGCAGTACTTC
CDR3 protein: CASSLEVSREQYF
D gene: .
V gene: TRBV5-1
clone size: .
J gene: TRBJ2-7

CDR3 DNA: TGTGCCAGCAGTTTAAACGGTCACGAGACCCAGTACTTC
CDR3 protein: CASSLNGHETQYF
D gene: .
V gene: TRBV12-3/TRBV12-4
clone size: .
J gene: TRBJ2-5

CDR3 DNA: TGTGCCAGCAGCTTGGATTGGACAGTCACAGATACGCAGTATTTT
CDR3 protein: CASSLDWTVTDTQYF
D gene: .
V gene: TRBV5-6
clone size: .
J gene: TRBJ2-3

CDR3 DNA: TGCAGCGTTGACCCCCGGGTCAGGGGTCTAGCTGAAGCTTTCTTT
CDR3 protein: CSVDPRVRGLAEAFF
D gene: .
V gene: TRBV29-1
clone size: .
J gene: TRBJ1-1

CDR3 DNA: TGTGCCAGCAGCACGCCGCAGGGGGCGGGGAGCTCCTACAATGAGCAGTTCTTC
CDR3 protein: CASSTPQGAGSSYNEQFF
D gene: TRBD1
V gene: TRBV11-1
clone size: few
J gene: TRBJ2-1

CDR3 DNA: TGTGCCAGCAGCTCACATAACAGGGGGCCCAACTATGGCTACACCTTC
CDR3 protein: CASSSHNRGPNYGYTF
D gene: TRBD1
V gene: TRBV5-5
clone size: many
J gene: TRBJ1-2

CDR3 DNA: TGTGCCTGGAGTGAGGACCGAGTAGTGGAGACCCAGTACTTC
CDR3 protein: CAWSEDRVVETQYF
D gene: .
V gene: TRBV30
clone size: .
J gene: TRBJ2-5

CDR3 DNA: TGTGCCAGCAGCGAACCTAGCGGGAGCACCACCGGGGAGCTGTTTTTT
CDR3 protein: CASSEPSGSTTGELFF
D gene: TRBD2
V gene: TRBV27
clone size: few
J gene: TRBJ2-2

CDR3 DNA: TGTGCCATCACCCATTCCCGGGACCCCAATTCACCCCTCCACTTT
CDR3 protein: CAITHSRDPNSPLHF
D gene: .
V gene: TRBV10-3
clone size: few
J gene: TRBJ1-6

CDR3 DNA: TGTGCCAGCATCGACCGGTCACAGGGGGCTCTCTATGGCTACACCTTC
CDR3 protein: CASIDRSQGALYGYTF
D gene: TRBD1
V gene: TRBV5-6
clone size: .
J gene: TRBJ1-2

CDR3 DNA: TGTGCCAGCACCCGGGGGACTAGCGCGGTTCAAGAGACCCAGTACTTC
CDR3 protein: CASTRGTSAVQETQYF
D gene: TRBD2
V gene: TRBV12-3/TRBV12-4
clone size: .
J gene: TRBJ2-5

CDR3 DNA: TGTGCCACCAGCAGAGATCTCGGCGGGAGTCACTCCTACGAGCAGTACTTC
CDR3 protein: CATSRDLGGSHSYEQYF
D gene: TRBD2
V gene: TRBV15
clone size: .
J gene: TRBJ2-7

CDR3 DNA: TGTGCCAGCCAGGCCACAGGGGCTACAAATGAGCAGTTCTTC
CDR3 protein: CASQATGATNEQFF
D gene: TRBD1
V gene: TRBV2
clone size: few
J gene: TRBJ2-1